The entry below gives a single T cell receptor beta chain sequence along with its context. These data belong to a study of blood T cell repertoires in COVID-19. Study-level information: Samples representing acute and convalescent COVID-19 were sourced from the United States, Italy and Spain. PBMCs, B-cell-depleted T cells, or T cells provided the cDNA or gDNA that made up the material.

This CDR3 contains 13 residues. V lost 2 bases to trimming and J lost 1 base, with 6 bases between them. The germline V gene has CDR1 KGHSH and CDR2 LQKENI. Original handling: Reference gene primer amplification gave nucleated cell count estimates. The method was immunoSEQ multiplex PCR; TCRdb's version includes in-frame clones alone and lacks a portion of them. V and J calls and clone size are copied from that table; D and trimming were computed from the DNA. The sample has approximately 31,000 clones; 80% to 90% are singletons. This TCR was sampled from a man aged 80 or over with acute or convalescent COVID-19. The chain carries TRBV18 and TRBJ2-7; perhaps TRBD2 as D (6 bases). The sample was peripheral blood. The CDR3 is CASSPGRSYEQYF. In DNA form, the CDR3 reads TGTGCCAGCTCACCAGGGAGGTCCTACGAGCAGTACTTC.